This is a list of T cell receptor beta chains from one sample in a study of radiation and T cells in renal cell carcinoma. The table came from immunoSEQ multiplex PCR; TCRdb's copy has only in-frame clones and leaves some out. The table lists approximately 120,000 clones, over 75% of them singletons. The specimen comprised blood, sampled from a patient whose treatment included radiotherapy and nephrectomy. These receptor sequences come from a man aged 50-60 years with renal cell carcinoma. Both conserved end residues are part of each CDR3. The D gene is left open where the match is weak. Clone size, where shown, is once, few, many, or a class for clones that have expanded.

j_gene	abundance	d_gene	v_gene	CDR3nt	CDR3aa
TRBJ1-5	-	-	TRBV30	TGTGCCTGGAGTCCAGGACAGCGGAATCAGCCCCAGCATTTT	CAWSPGQRNQPQHF
TRBJ1-2	-	-	TRBV29-1	TGCAGCGTTGTACAGGGCGGAGATGGCTACACCTTC	CSVVQGGDGYTF
TRBJ2-1	-	TRBD1	TRBV6-6	TGTGCCAGCACCTGGACAGGGACGAGAAATGAGCAGTTCTTC	CASTWTGTRNEQFF
TRBJ2-6	-	-	TRBV7-9	TGTGCCAGCAGCTTACCCTTACAGGAAAAAGTCTCTGGGGCCAACGTCCTGACTTTC	CASSLPLQEKVSGANVLTF
TRBJ2-5	-	-	TRBV4-2	TGTGCCAGCAGCCTAACTTGGGGGGGCTTGGAGACCCAGTACTTC	CASSLTWGGLETQYF
TRBJ2-7	-	-	TRBV7-9	TGTGCCAGCAGCCCCCGACAGTCCTACGAGCAGTACTTC	CASSPRQSYEQYF
TRBJ2-7	-	-	TRBV5-1	TGCGCCAGCAGCTTGGAGGACAGAGGTTACGAGCAGTACTTC	CASSLEDRGYEQYF
TRBJ1-6	few	-	TRBV2	TGTGCCAGCAGTGACCCTCCCCATCTTAATAATTCACCCCTCCACTTT	CASSDPPHLNNSPLHF
TRBJ2-3	-	-	TRBV7-2	TGTGCCAGCAGCCCCTATCCTAGAACAGATACGCAGTATTTT	CASSPYPRTDTQYF
TRBJ1-1	-	-	TRBV5-5	TGTGCCAGCAGCCTAAAAGCAGGCGGTTTTACTGAAGCTTTCTTT	CASSLKAGGFTEAFF
TRBJ2-1	-	TRBD2	TRBV10-3	TGTGCCATCAGTTACCGGGAGGTTTACAATGAGCAGTTCTTC	CAISYREVYNEQFF
TRBJ2-3	-	-	TRBV30	TGTGCCTGGAGTGAAACCGGGACCCCTCATACGCAGTATTTT	CAWSETGTPHTQYF
TRBJ2-1	-	-	TRBV5-6	TGTGCCAGCAGCCAAGCGCAGTTCTTC	CASSQAQFF
TRBJ1-5	-	-	TRBV5-3	TGTGCCAGAAGCTTGGACGCCGGGGATACGAGCAATCAGCCCCAGCATTTT	CARSLDAGDTSNQPQHF
TRBJ2-2	once	TRBD1	TRBV5-1	TGCGCCAGCAGCTTGGATTCGTCGGGACAGGGCAACACCGGGGAGCTGTTTTTT	CASSLDSSGQGNTGELFF
TRBJ2-1	-	TRBD1	TRBV9	TGTGCCAGCAGCCTGGGACAGACTACATACAATGAGCAGTTCTTC	CASSLGQTTYNEQFF
TRBJ1-1	-	-	TRBV2	TGTGCCAGCACTAAACACCGAACAGGGATTGCGAACACTGAAGCTTTCTTT	CASTKHRTGIANTEAFF
TRBJ1-2	-	-	TRBV15	TGTGCCACCAGCAGAGTAGCTCAGCTTAACTATGGCTACACCTTC	CATSRVAQLNYGYTF
TRBJ1-3	-	-	TRBV5-1	TGCGCCAGCAGCTTGTCGGACGGTCTAAACACCATATATTTT	CASSLSDGLNTIYF
TRBJ2-7	-	-	TRBV11-2	TGTGCCAGCAGCCCACGCGGGCAGGGGGGTACCTACGAGCAGTACTTC	CASSPRGQGGTYEQYF
TRBJ1-2	-	TRBD1	TRBV25-1	TGTGCCAGCAGTGAACACGGGACAGGGTTTGACTATGGCTACACCTTC	CASSEHGTGFDYGYTF
TRBJ1-4	-	-	TRBV30	TGTGCCTGGGACGGAGTACTATCGAATGAAAAACTGTTTTTT	CAWDGVLSNEKLFF
TRBJ1-1	-	-	TRBV9	TGTGCCAGCACCGGGGAAGGGTCTGAAGCTTTCTTT	CASTGEGSEAFF
TRBJ1-1	few	-	TRBV30	TGTGCCCAAGATTGGGGAGGAACTGAAGCTTTCTTT	CAQDWGGTEAFF
TRBJ2-1	-	TRBD2	TRBV5-1	TGCGCCAGCAGCTTACAAAGCGGGAGTACCTACAATGAGCAGTTCTTC	CASSLQSGSTYNEQFF
TRBJ1-2	-	TRBD1	TRBV30	TGTGCCTGGAGTGAGACAGGGTTGGGTGGCTACACCTTC	CAWSETGLGGYTF
TRBJ2-7	-	-	TRBV5-4	TGTGCCAGCAAGACTGGCCGGGAGCAGTACTTC	CASKTGREQYF
TRBJ2-2	-	TRBD2	TRBV2	TGTGCCAGCAGGGCGGGGGTATCGTACACCGGGGAGCTGTTTTTT	CASRAGVSYTGELFF
TRBJ2-2	-	TRBD1	TRBV27	TGTGCCAGCAGTTTAGACAGGGCCGGCACCGGGGAGCTGTTTTTT	CASSLDRAGTGELFF
TRBJ2-2	-	TRBD2	TRBV5-6	TGTGCCAGCAGCGGGACTAGCGGGAGGGCTATTGCGAACACCGGGGAGCTGTTTTTT	CASSGTSGRAIANTGELFF
TRBJ2-5	-	-	TRBV5-5	TGTGCCAGCAGCACGCCGTGGGAGACCCAGTACTTC	CASSTPWETQYF
TRBJ2-7	-	-	TRBV10-2	TGCGCCAGCACACACCTAAGCTCCTACGAGCAGTACTTC	CASTHLSSYEQYF
TRBJ2-1	-	-	TRBV4-2	TGTGCCAGCAGCCCAGGACTAAAGAATGAGCAGTTCTTC	CASSPGLKNEQFF
TRBJ2-3	-	-	TRBV6-5	TGTGCCAGCAGCCGACACGGGCCCACAGATACGCAGTATTTT	CASSRHGPTDTQYF
TRBJ2-5	-	TRBD2	TRBV19	TGTGCCAGTAGTATTGGGACTACGCCAGAGACCCAGTACTTC	CASSIGTTPETQYF
TRBJ2-3	-	-	TRBV5-1	TGCGCCAGCAGCTTGGTTGGGCTCCCGACAGATACGCAGTATTTT	CASSLVGLPTDTQYF